The rows below give T cell receptor beta chains drawn from one sample of a study of blood T cells in healthy people across ages. In TCRdb, the 5' RACE reads were re-called with MiXCR into one record per CDR3 protein. In the table there are about 1.4 million distinct CDR3 sequences, 45% to 70% of which are singletons. Material: blood. The receptors here all came from a man in his late teens or twenties in good health. The CDR3 runs from the conserved cysteine through the conserved F or W. A D gene is named only where the DNA matches it firmly. Clone size is stated in some rows and not others, as once, few, many or a class when expanded.

D	J	V	size	length	CDR3	DNA
NA	TRBJ1-2	TRBV12-3/TRBV12-4	NA	15	CASSTPPEANYGYTF	TGTGCCAGCAGTACGCCCCCAGAAGCTAACTATGGCTACACCTTC
NA	TRBJ2-4	TRBV29-1	NA	13	CSVLPPSNDIQYF	TGCAGCGTTCTCCCACCCTCAAATGACATTCAGTACTTC
NA	TRBJ1-1	TRBV6-7	NA	18	CASSFKGTLRYWDTEAFF	TGTGCCAGCAGTTTTAAAGGGACCCTGCGATATTGGGACACTGAAGCTTTCTTT
TRBD2	TRBJ2-3	TRBV29-1	NA	15	CSVVRTSGGADTQYF	TGCAGCGTTGTTAGAACTAGCGGGGGGGCAGATACGCAGTATTTT
NA	TRBJ2-3	TRBV20-1	NA	12	CSAQGTKDTQYF	TGCAGTGCTCAAGGGACCAAAGATACGCAGTATTTT
NA	TRBJ2-7	TRBV4-1	few	16	CASSQVQLGGAYEQYF	TGCGCCAGCAGCCAAGTGCAGCTAGGGGGAGCCTACGAGCAGTACTTC
NA	TRBJ2-7	TRBV27	NA	15	CASSLKGVGAYEQYF	TGTGCCAGCAGTTTAAAGGGGGTAGGCGCCTACGAGCAGTACTTC
NA	TRBJ2-4	TRBV5-6	NA	14	CASRSATAKNIQYF	TGTGCCAGCAGGTCAGCGACGGCCAAAAACATTCAGTACTTC
TRBD1	TRBJ2-3	TRBV5-1	few	17	CASSYAGGTGVADTQYF	TGCGCCAGCAGCTATGCCGGTGGGACAGGGGTTGCAGATACGCAGTATTTT
TRBD2	TRBJ2-7	TRBV29-1	few	14	CSVDSGRGNYEQYF	TGCAGCGTGGATAGCGGGAGGGGGAACTACGAGCAGTACTTC
NA	TRBJ2-3	TRBV4-2	few	14	CASCAGESGDTQYF	TGTGCCAGCTGCGCAGGGGAATCAGGAGATACGCAGTATTTT
NA	TRBJ1-5	TRBV10-3	NA	15	CAISESELLRQPQHF	TGTGCCATCAGTGAGTCGGAGCTCCTCCGTCAGCCCCAGCATTTT
NA	TRBJ2-5	TRBV24-1	few	13	CATSGITVQTQYF	TGTGCCACCAGTGGCATAACGGTTCAGACCCAGTACTTC
TRBD1	TRBJ2-7	TRBV5-1	NA	15	CASSLYRDRVNEQYF	TGCGCCAGCAGCTTATACCGGGACAGGGTCAACGAGCAGTACTTC
TRBD2	TRBJ2-3	TRBV20-1	few	13	CSASETGTNTQYF	TGCAGTGCTAGTGAAACCGGGACTAATACGCAGTATTTT
NA	TRBJ2-3	TRBV28	NA	17	CASGWELAGIVTDTQYF	TGTGCCAGCGGGTGGGAGTTGGCAGGGATCGTCACAGATACGCAGTATTTT
NA	TRBJ2-3	TRBV10-3	few	15	CAISERTTSTDTQYF	TGTGCCATCAGTGAAAGGACAACCAGCACAGATACGCAGTATTTT
NA	TRBJ2-7	TRBV7-6	NA	14	CASSPIPRDYEQYF	TGTGCCAGCAGCCCAATCCCCAGGGACTACGAGCAGTACTTC
NA	TRBJ1-5	TRBV12-3/TRBV12-4	NA	12	CASSLGAVNQHF	TGTGCCAGCAGTTTAGGGGCAGTTAACCAGCATTTT
NA	TRBJ2-7	TRBV12-3/TRBV12-4	few	14	CASSLKGGIYEQYF	TGTGCCAGCAGTTTGAAGGGCGGGATATACGAGCAGTACTTC
NA	TRBJ2-3	TRBV5-1	NA	15	CASSSRGGEGDTQYF	TGCGCCAGCAGCTCCAGAGGGGGAGAGGGAGATACGCAGTATTTT
TRBD2	TRBJ2-1	TRBV20-1	NA	18	CSARRTSGGFSSYNKQFF	TGCAGTGCTAGGAGGACTAGCGGGGGATTTAGCTCCTACAATAAGCAGTTCTTC
TRBD2	TRBJ2-7	TRBV20-1	NA	17	CSVPLGLAGTLAYEQYF	TGCAGTGTGCCCCTGGGACTAGCGGGAACCTTAGCTTACGAGCAGTACTTC
NA	TRBJ2-3	TRBV20-1	NA	14	CSAAQGTSTDTQYF	TGCAGTGCTGCGCAGGGGACTAGCACAGATACGCAGTATTTT
TRBD1	TRBJ1-2	TRBV7-9	once	16	CASSLAGQGWNYGYTF	TGTGCCAGCAGCTTAGCGGGACAGGGATGGAACTATGGCTACACCTTC
TRBD1	TRBJ1-2	TRBV28	NA	15	CASSVTDREVYGYTF	TGTGCCAGCAGTGTCACGGACAGGGAGGTCTATGGCTACACCTTC
NA	TRBJ2-7	TRBV20-1	NA	12	CSAIPQGYEQYF	TGCAGTGCCATCCCTCAGGGCTACGAGCAGTACTTC
NA	TRBJ2-2	TRBV6-2/TRBV6-3	NA	15	CASSQGSLGTGELFF	TGTGCCAGCAGTCAAGGGTCACTCGGAACCGGGGAGCTGTTTTTT
NA	TRBJ2-5	TRBV6-6	NA	15	CASSSAFGREETQYF	TGTGCCAGCAGTTCTGCGTTCGGTCGTGAGGAGACCCAGTACTTC
TRBD2	TRBJ2-3	TRBV29-1	few	14	CSVDIAGAGDTQYF	TGCAGCGTTGACATAGCGGGAGCTGGAGATACGCAGTATTTT
NA	TRBJ2-5	TRBV11-2	NA	13	CVSSPPGRETQYF	TGTGTCAGCAGTCCTCCGGGGCGAGAGACCCAGTACTTC
NA	TRBJ2-1	TRBV12-3/TRBV12-4	few	12	CASRGVDNEQFF	TGTGCCAGCAGGGGGGTCGACAATGAGCAGTTCTTC
TRBD1	TRBJ2-7	TRBV12-3/TRBV12-4	NA	16	CASSLPRTGIGYEQYF	TGTGCCAGCAGTTTACCCCGGACAGGTATTGGCTACGAGCAGTACTTC
NA	TRBJ2-3	TRBV6-5	NA	14	CASSYFPQSDTQYF	TGTGCCAGCAGTTACTTCCCCCAGTCGGATACGCAGTATTTT
NA	TRBJ2-7	TRBV6-1	NA	13	CASSSDTLYEQYF	TGTGCCAGCAGTTCAGACACCTTATACGAGCAGTACTTC
NA	TRBJ2-3	TRBV20-1	NA	14	CSTLGSVNTDTQYF	TGCAGCACCCTGGGTTCAGTAAACACAGATACGCAGTATTTT
NA	TRBJ2-1	TRBV28	NA	13	CASSLPSHNEQFF	TGTGCCAGCAGTTTACCCTCCCACAATGAGCAGTTCTTC
NA	TRBJ2-4	TRBV2	NA	13	CASRRVQGDIQYF	TGTGCCAGCCGACGGGTACAGGGAGACATTCAGTACTTC
TRBD1	TRBJ1-1	TRBV7-9	NA	17	CASSLPGTGEEDTEAFF	TGTGCCAGCAGCTTACCCGGGACAGGGGAAGAAGACACTGAAGCTTTCTTT
NA	TRBJ2-5	TRBV7-8	NA	14	CASSPGSSVETQYF	TGTGCCAGCAGCCCCGGGAGTAGCGTGGAGACCCAGTACTTC
TRBD2	TRBJ2-7	TRBV4-3	NA	15	CASSQDASGADEQYF	TGCGCCAGCAGCCAAGACGCTAGCGGGGCCGACGAGCAGTACTTC
TRBD2	TRBJ2-3	TRBV20-1	NA	14	CSARDHLAGVTQYF	TGCAGTGCTAGAGACCACCTAGCGGGCGTTACGCAGTATTTT
TRBD1	TRBJ1-6	TRBV11-1	NA	14	CASSLGDSYSPLHF	TGTGCCAGCAGCTTAGGGGACAGCTATTCACCCCTCCACTTT
TRBD1	TRBJ1-1	TRBV4-2	NA	15	CASSQTQGAVTEAFF	TGTGCCAGCAGCCAAACACAGGGGGCTGTGACTGAAGCTTTCTTT
NA	TRBJ2-5	TRBV9	few	16	CASSVRTFEIKETQYF	TGTGCCAGCAGCGTAAGAACGTTCGAAATTAAAGAGACCCAGTACTTC
NA	TRBJ2-7	TRBV4-3	NA	15	CASSHTLRTDCEQYF	TGCGCCAGCAGCCACACCCTAAGGACAGACTGCGAGCAGTACTTC
NA	TRBJ2-1	TRBV29-1	few	12	CSVDLWGSEQFF	TGCAGCGTTGATTTATGGGGATCGGAGCAGTTCTTC
NA	TRBJ2-5	TRBV6-5	NA	11	CASSTVETQYF	TGTGCCAGCAGTACAGTTGAGACCCAGTACTTC
NA	TRBJ2-3	TRBV2	NA	15	CASSGPGLGTDTQYF	TGTGCCAGCAGTGGACCGGGACTTGGCACAGATACGCAGTATTTT
TRBD1	TRBJ2-3	TRBV7-9	NA	14	CASSPRDSDDTQYF	TGTGCCAGCAGCCCTCGGGACAGCGATGATACGCAGTATTTT